This TCR beta chain was sequenced in a study of monozygotic twins with inflammatory bowel disease. A template switching step added UMIs, each with a 6-nucleotide sample barcode. TCRdb re-analyzed the 5' RACE reads; it lists each CDR3 protein once, without DNA. The specimen's table records 310,000 or so distinct CDR3 sequences. A word on this clonotype: Antigen unknown.

Findings and caveats of the study: Varied immunosuppressive treatments among patients may have increased repertoire variability. With others, IBD patients shared fewer clonotypes than healthy twins did, especially with disease activity.

Sequenced material: blood. The receptor's source is a human donor with ulcerative colitis or Crohn's disease, or a healthy co-twin of an affected twin (not recorded which).

The chain's CDR3 is CASSLRGDEQFF. This chain links TRBV7-9 with TRBJ2-1; TCRdb reports TRBD1, a call that lacks DNA to check it against. The CDR3 totals 12 residues. Germline CDR1 and CDR2: SEHNR and FQNEAQ (reference sequence).